This section outlines one T cell receptor beta chain sequence together with its context. The data stem from a study of CD8 T cells in Susac syndrome. With random hexamers, about 0.5 to 1 ug RNA was reverse transcribed. Each CDR3 protein gets one entry after TCRdb re-called the immunoSEQ multiplex PCR reads with MiXCR. This table has roughly 130,000 distinct CDR3 sequences, over 90% appearing once. Germline V gene lookup returns CDR1 LGHDT and CDR2 YNNKEL (reference sequence). V trimming: 4 bases; J trimming: 2 bases; junction bases outside the gene matches: 6. The length of the CDR3 is 16 residues. The chain recombines TRBV3-1 with TRBJ1-5; 9 nucleotides agree with TRBD1. The sample taken for sequencing was CD4+ T cells from PBMCs. This receptor was obtained from a human donor with Susac syndrome. The CDR3 sequence is CASSLTGGQGNQPQHF. The DNA for the CDR3 is TGTGCCAGCAGCCTGACAGGGGGTCAGGGCAATCAGCCCCAGCATTTT.